This T cell receptor (beta chain) was sequenced in a study of blood T cell repertoires in COVID-19. Overall study: Material from acute and convalescent COVID-19 was sourced from the United States, Italy and Spain. In each case, the material was cDNA or gDNA derived from T cells, B-cell-depleted T cells, or PBMCs.

CDR3 size: 14 residues. With 5 bases clipped from V and 3 bases from J, the junction kept 0 bases outside the gene matches. Germline CDR1 MDHEN, CDR2 SYDVKM. The data were produced by immunoSEQ multiplex PCR, yet TCRdb's version contains in-frame clones alone and is incomplete. The sample includes around 60,000 clones, 80% to 85% seen only once; the top ten take around 21%. This clone is medium-sized within its sample. Seattle patient enrollment occurred during active infection, with longitudinal follow-up thereafter. This receptor was taken from a man aged 25-40 years with COVID-19, enrolled during active disease. The sequenced sample was peripheral blood. The chain has TRBV28 and TRBJ1-6, with 8 positions matching TRBD1. This chain's CDR3 is CASSGQGYNSPLHF. Written as DNA, the CDR3 is TGTGCCAGCAGTGGACAGGGCTATAATTCACCCCTCCACTTT. Full variable domain (remainder filled in from reference TRBV28 and TRBJ1-6): DVKVTQSSRYLVKRTGEKVFLECVQDMDHENMFWYRQDPGLGLRLIYFSYDVKMKEKGDIPEGYSVSREKKERFSLILESASTNQTSMYLCASSGQGYNSPLHFGNGTRLTVT.